The 30 T cell receptor beta chains listed next were all sequenced from one sample in a study of cytomegalovirus exposure and HLA in healthy donors. The PCR made use of 60 Vbeta and 13 Jbeta primers. Method: immunoSEQ multiplex PCR; TCRdb's copy keeps in-frame clones and lacks some. The sample shows 130,000 or so clones, less than 75% of them seen only once. Sequencing was carried out using PBMCs. The receptors here all came from a woman aged 40 to 49 in good health and CMV-seropositive.

The rearrangement joins TRBV5-1 to TRBJ1-1; no firm D call. The CDR3 spans 15 residues. Germline-derived CDR1 and CDR2 are SGHRS and YFSETQ. The V gene lost 1 base and the J gene lost 1 base, with 11 bases spanning the gap. The CDR3 loop reads CASSLLFAENTEAFF. The CDR3, as DNA: TGCGCCAGCAGCTTGTTGTTCGCAGAGAACACTGAAGCTTTCTTT.

The chain couples TRBV18 to TRBJ1-1; 8 positions agree with TRBD1. This CDR3 region has 17 residues. After removal of 2 bases from V and 1 base from J, the junction contained 9 bases not matched to a gene. CDR1 and CDR2 (germline): KGHSH, LQKENI. Written as DNA, the CDR3 is TGTGCCAGCTCACCATTGGGCACAGGGGGGAAGAACACTGAAGCTTTCTTT. Encoded protein: CASSPLGTGGKNTEAFF.

The chain has TRBV30 and TRBJ1-5; D is perhaps TRBD1 (6 bases). In germline, CDR1 is GTSNPN, CDR2 SVGIG (reference sequence). V lost 2 bases and J 0 bases, leaving 11 bases between the germline ends. The CDR3 covers 15 residues. The CDR3 coding sequence is TGTGCCTGGAGTCGGGACACTTATAGCAATCAGCCCCAGCATTTT. The encoded protein is CAWSRDTYSNQPQHF.

The chain combines TRBV5-6 with TRBJ1-1; D remains ambiguous. Germline CDR1 reads SGHDT; CDR2 reads YYEEEE. CDR3 length: 14 residues. Between the trimmed V and J ends, which lost 5 bases and 1 base, there was a span of 12 bases. This CDR3 is CASSPDSSNTEAFF. The CDR3 region has the DNA TGTGCCAGCAGTCCCGACTCCTCGAACACTGAAGCTTTCTTT.

The V call is TRBV6-1, the J call TRBJ2-7; 7 positions agree with TRBD1. The V and J ends lost 11 bases and 2 bases, in that order; junction bases with no gene match: 15. The CDR3 consists of 15 residues. Germline V gives CDR1 MNHNS, CDR2 SASEGT. The CDR3 protein is CASKTSLGTAYEQYF. CDR3 sequence (DNA): TGTGCCTCCAAAACGTCTCTCGGGACAGCCTACGAGCAGTACTTC.

The genes are TRBV11-2 and TRBJ2-2, with D unclear. The CDR3 length is 13 residues. With 1 base removed from V and 6 bases from J, the gap between germline ends came to 6 bases. Germline CDR1 reads SGHAT; CDR2 reads FQNNGV. The chain's CDR3 is CASSLVVSGELFF. The DNA of the CDR3 is TGTGCCAGCAGCTTAGTCGTGTCCGGGGAGCTGTTTTTT.

There are a few counts of this clone. The V call is TRBV10-3, the J call TRBJ1-1; D is possibly TRBD1 (6 bases). The ends were cut back, 5 bases at V and 0 bases at J, with 19 bases in the middle. This CDR3 comprises 17 residues. The germline CDR1 and CDR2 sequences are ENHRY and SYGVKD. The CDR3 sequence is CAISPRDIRALNTEAFF. The DNA of the CDR3 is TGTGCCATCAGTCCCCGGGACATTAGAGCCTTGAACACTGAAGCTTTCTTT.

The rearrangement joins TRBV5-6 to TRBJ2-3; D possibly corresponds to TRBD2 (7 bases). Per germline, CDR1 SGHDT and CDR2 YYEEEE. The CDR3 is made up of 13 amino acids. The V gene lost 4 bases and the J gene lost 4 bases, with 10 bases spanning the gap. The DNA of the CDR3 is TGTGCCAGCAGCCCGCGGGGGCCAGATACGCAGTATTTT. Translating gives CASSPRGPDTQYF.

CDR3 in amino acids: CASSKEGRTYGYTF. In DNA form, the CDR3 reads TGTGCCAGCTCCAAGGAGGGGCGTACCTATGGCTACACCTTC. J is TRBJ1-2 and V is TRBV18; D perhaps matches TRBD1 (5 bases). Between the trimmed V and J ends, which lost 6 bases and 4 bases, there was a span of 15 bases. The CDR3 spans 14 residues. Per the germline V gene, CDR1 is KGHSH and CDR2 is LQKENI.

This clone showed up just a few times. V usage is TRBV7-9 and J usage is TRBJ1-1; no reliable D call. CDR1 and CDR2 from the germline V gene are SEHNR and FQNEAQ (reference sequence). CDR3 length: 13 amino acids. V gave up 0 bases and J gave up 1 base, with 3 bases separating them. CDR3 protein: CASSLAQNTEAFF. CDR3 DNA sequence: TGTGCCAGCAGCTTAGCTCAGAACACTGAAGCTTTCTTT.

This clone was seen only a few times. This chain links TRBV19 with TRBJ2-7; TRBD2 matches at 10 bases. The CDR3 consists of 15 residues. Per the germline V gene, CDR1 is LNHDA and CDR2 is SQIVND (reference sequence). V lost 6 bases to trimming and J lost 4 bases; unmatched junction nucleotides: 9. In DNA, the CDR3 is TGTGCCAGTAGCCCTGGTCTAGCGGGAGTTTACGAGCAGTACTTC. As protein: CASSPGLAGVYEQYF.

The chain joins TRBV7-8 to TRBJ2-3, with TRBD2 matching over 10 bases. The CDR3 loop spans 16 amino acids. V gave up 5 bases and J gave up 3 bases; unmatched junction bases: 8. Germline loops: CDR1 SGHVS, CDR2 FQNEAQ. This CDR3 is CASSQEAGGRTDTQYF. CDR3 sequence (DNA): TGTGCCAGCAGCCAGGAAGCGGGGGGGCGGACAGATACGCAGTATTTT.

This clone was observed a few times. V usage is TRBV29-1 and J usage is TRBJ1-1, with D perhaps TRBD1 (6 bases). V was pared by 7 bases and J by 4 bases, with 16 bases between. Germline CDR1 reads SQVTM; CDR2 reads ANQGSEA. The CDR3 is made up of 13 amino acids. The CDR3, as DNA: TGCAGCGGCAAAAACAGGGAAGGCACTGAAGCTTTCTTT. Translating it yields CSGKNREGTEAFF.

V is TRBV14 and J is TRBJ2-7, with 8 bases lining up with TRBD1. Germline V gene lookup returns CDR1 SGHDN and CDR2 FVKESK. This CDR3 has 14 amino acids. V lost 4 bases, J lost 2 bases, and 4 bases stayed unmatched. The CDR3, as DNA: TGTGCCAGCAGCCGGATACAGGGGGCCTACGAGCAGTACTTC. Protein: CASSRIQGAYEQYF.

This clone was observed a single time. The rearrangement links TRBV5-1 to TRBJ1-2; possibly TRBD1 for D (5 bases). The CDR3 totals 14 residues. The V end lost 0 bases, the J end lost 2 bases, and 8 bases lay between the germline ends. Germline V gives CDR1 SGHRS, CDR2 YFSETQ. The CDR3 here is CASSLGQLNYGYTF. The DNA of the CDR3 is TGCGCCAGCAGCTTGGGACAGTTAAACTATGGCTACACCTTC.

The chain combines TRBV19 with TRBJ2-1; 12 positions agree with TRBD2. J was trimmed by 4 bases and V by 4 bases; bases with no gene match: 5. CDR1 LNHDA and CDR2 SQIVND come from the germline V gene (reference sequence). This CDR3 contains 16 residues. The CDR3 is CASSTTSGGPYNEQFF. In nucleotides, the CDR3 is TGTGCCAGTAGTACGACTAGCGGGGGCCCTTACAATGAGCAGTTCTTC.

The genes are TRBV5-1 and TRBJ2-5; 7 bases fit TRBD2. The germline V gene encodes CDR1 SGHRS and CDR2 YFSETQ. V lost 4 bases and J lost 4; bases outside the gene matches: 7. This CDR3 comprises 14 residues. Here the CDR3 DNA reads TGCGCCAGCAGCACTTTACTAGCGCTAGAGACCCAGTACTTC. Translating it yields CASSTLLALETQYF.

This chain joins TRBV19 and TRBJ1-1, with 9 bases aligning to TRBD1. The CDR3 length is 13 residues. CDR1 and CDR2 (germline): LNHDA, SQIVND (reference sequence). Unmatched junction bases numbered 2, after V lost 6 bases and J lost 3 bases. The CDR3 DNA is TGTGCCAGTAGACAGGGGGCCCACACTGAAGCTTTCTTT. This gives the protein CASRQGAHTEAFF. Full variable domain (missing parts from reference TRBV19 and TRBJ1-1): DGGITQSPKYLFRKEGQNVTLSCEQNLNHDAMYWYRQDPGQGLRLIYYSQIVNDFQKGDIAEGYSVSREKKESFPLTVTSAQKNPTAFYLCASRQGAHTEAFFGQGTRLTVV.

The J gene is TRBJ2-1, the V gene TRBV6-1; tentatively, D is TRBD2 (5 bases). The CDR3 extends over 14 amino acids. CDR1 MNHNS and CDR2 SASEGT come from the germline V gene. V was shortened by 7 bases and J by 0 bases, with 10 bases between the two germline ends. This CDR3 is CASIEGGSYNEQFF. Written as DNA, the CDR3 is TGTGCCAGCATCGAGGGCGGCTCCTACAATGAGCAGTTCTTC.

This clone has just one count. The chain employs TRBV28 and TRBJ2-2, with a tentative D call TRBD1 (5 bases). The CDR3 is 16 residues long. The V end lost 5 bases, the J end lost 5 bases, and 18 bases lay between the germline ends. Per germline, CDR1 MDHEN and CDR2 SYDVKM. The DNA of the CDR3 is TGTGCCAGCAGTCTCAGGACACCCCGCTGGACCGGGGAGCTGTTTTTT. It encodes CASSLRTPRWTGELFF. The whole variable domain, remainder taken from reference TRBV28 and TRBJ2-2, is DVKVTQSSRYLVKRTGEKVFLECVQDMDHENMFWYRQDPGLGLRLIYFSYDVKMKEKGDIPEGYSVSREKKERFSLILESASTNQTSMYLCASSLRTPRWTGELFFGEGSRLTVL.

This chain uses TRBV2 with TRBJ1-2; TRBD1 aligns across 7 bases. CDR1 is SNHLY, CDR2 FYNNEI, per germline. There are 15 residues in the CDR3. Trimming cost V 5 bases and J 7 bases; bases outside gene matches: 13. The CDR3 region is CASSLRAISGGGYTF. As DNA, the CDR3 is TGTGCCAGCAGTCTACGGGCTATCTCAGGGGGTGGCTACACCTTC. The full variable domain, its missing parts supplied by reference TRBV2 and TRBJ1-2, is EPEVTQTPSHQVTQMGQEVILRCVPISNHLYFYWYRQILGQKVEFLVSFYNNEISEKSEIFDDQFSVERPDGSNFTLKIRSTKLEDSAMYFCASSLRAISGGGYTFGSGTRLTVV.

The CDR3: CASSKGRAGGSSYNEQFF. DNA of the CDR3: TGTGCCAGCAGCAAGGGACGGGCGGGGGGGAGCTCCTACAATGAGCAGTTCTTC. This chain uses TRBV9 with TRBJ2-1; 9 nucleotides agree with TRBD2. The trim removed 4 bases at V and 0 bases at J, leaving 11 bases unmatched. The length of the CDR3 is 18 residues. In germline, CDR1 is SGDLS, CDR2 YYNGEE.

J is TRBJ2-3 and V is TRBV28; 8 nucleotides match TRBD1. This CDR3 has 17 amino acids. Germline CDR1 and CDR2: MDHEN and SYDVKM. J was trimmed by 3 bases and V by 3 bases; bases with no gene match: 11. The DNA for the CDR3 is TGTGCCAGCAGTTTTTTAGGACAGGGTATCCTGACAGATACGCAGTATTTT. Encoded protein: CASSFLGQGILTDTQYF.

J is TRBJ2-2 and V is TRBV5-1; 7 bases align to TRBD1. From germline, CDR1 is SGHRS and CDR2 YFSETQ. With V trimmed by 2 bases and J by 6 bases, 4 bases remained unmatched. This CDR3 is built from 14 residues. CDR3 DNA: TGCGCCAGCAGCTTATTACAGGGGTCCGGGGAGCTGTTTTTT. This codes for CASSLLQGSGELFF.

This clone appeared a few times. V is TRBV4-3 and J is TRBJ1-1; no clear D gene. The V gene's germline CDR1 is LGHNA and CDR2 YSLEER. The V and J ends lost 0 bases and 11 bases respectively, with 19 bases between them. The CDR3 has 15 residues. The CDR3 here is CASSQEWPGNFRAFF. The CDR3 region has the DNA TGCGCCAGCAGCCAAGAGTGGCCAGGAAATTTCAGGGCTTTCTTT.

This clone was recorded only once. The V and J genes are TRBV2 and TRBJ1-5; D may be TRBD1 (5 bases). CDR1 is SNHLY, CDR2 FYNNEI, per germline. The CDR3 covers 14 residues. The CDR3 coding sequence is TGTGCTACTGGAGGGCAGGGTAGCAATCAGCCCCAGCATTTT. Protein product: CATGGQGSNQPQHF.

In regard to this clone: The junction differs from germline at one of its ends, possibly a read error. The genes are TRBV20-1 and TRBJ1-3, with D tentatively TRBD1 (5 bases). This CDR3 is built from 11 residues. CDR1 is DFQATT and CDR2 is SNEGSKA in the germline V gene (reference sequence). CDR3 bases: TGCAGTGCTAGAGGCCCGGGGGAATGGGATTTT. Its protein is CSARGPGEWDF.

This clone was detected once. The chain recombines TRBV7-3 with TRBJ1-1; D is possibly TRBD1 (5 bases). V was trimmed by 6 bases and J by 4 bases, leaving 15 bases between them. The CDR3 is made up of 14 amino acids. The germline gives CDR1 SGHTA, CDR2 FQGTGA. The CDR3 is CASSLASGGTEAFF. The CDR3 nucleotides are TGTGCCAGCAGTTTAGCATCCGGGGGCACTGAAGCTTTCTTT. Drawing the rest from reference TRBV7-3 and TRBJ1-1, the complete variable domain is GAGVSQTPSNKVTEKGKYVELRCDPISGHTALYWYRQSLGQGPEFLIYFQGTGAADDSGLPNDRFFAVRPEGSVSTLKIQRTERGDSAVYLCASSLASGGTEAFFGQGTRLTVV.

This rearrangement joins TRBV19 to TRBJ1-5; 8 bases align to TRBD1. V gave up 9 bases and J gave up 4 bases; unmatched junction bases: 14. Germline V gene lookup returns CDR1 LNHDA and CDR2 SQIVND (reference sequence). CDR3 size: 16 residues. The CDR3 DNA is TGTGCCAGCACTCAAACCCGACAGGGGCGGAATCAGCCCCAGCATTTT. It specifies CASTQTRQGRNQPQHF.

This clone was observed a single time. The gene calls are TRBV2 and TRBJ1-2; weak D call: TRBD1 (5 bases). CDR3 length: 14 amino acids. The germline V and J ends were trimmed by 11 bases and 3 bases, with 19 bases remaining between them. Germline V lookup: CDR1 SNHLY, CDR2 FYNNEI. In nucleotides, the CDR3 is TGTGCCTCCCGGGAGACAGCGAGAGACTATGGCTACACCTTC. Its translation is CASRETARDYGYTF.